This note documents a single T cell receptor beta chain sequence. The antigen is unknown. This sample was included in a study of Graves' ophthalmopathy and Graves' hyperthyroidism. Study-wide results and limits: Sensitivity of approximately 88% and specificity of less than 82% were achieved when a 13-signature model separated ophthalmopathy from stable hyperthyroidism. The model achieved over 60% sensitivity and under 75% specificity for ophthalmopathy progression.

The sequenced template was RNA, covering the TCR beta CDR3 region. Second-round multiplex PCR came after first-round RT-PCR with HTBI primers. MiXCR was run by TCRdb on the multiplex PCR reads, yielding one entry per CDR3 protein. The data hold hundreds of thousands of distinct CDR3 sequences, with 22% observed a single time. No ophthalmopathy within 18 months of follow-up signified stable hyperthyroidism. Looked up from germline, CDR1 is SGHTA and CDR2 is FQGNSA. After removal of 4 bases from V and 0 bases from J, the junction contained 2 bases not matched to a gene. CDR3 length: 16 residues. The receptor's source is a woman between 18 and 29 years old with stable Graves' hyperthyroidism. Some clones in this sample may be carry-over from other donors' samples. Sequenced: peripheral blood. J is TRBJ2-5 and V is TRBV7-2, with 13 positions matching TRBD2. In nucleotides, the CDR3 is TGTGCCAGCAGCTCGGGACTAGCGGGGCACCAAGAGACCCAGTACTTC. Translation: CASSSGLAGHQETQYF.